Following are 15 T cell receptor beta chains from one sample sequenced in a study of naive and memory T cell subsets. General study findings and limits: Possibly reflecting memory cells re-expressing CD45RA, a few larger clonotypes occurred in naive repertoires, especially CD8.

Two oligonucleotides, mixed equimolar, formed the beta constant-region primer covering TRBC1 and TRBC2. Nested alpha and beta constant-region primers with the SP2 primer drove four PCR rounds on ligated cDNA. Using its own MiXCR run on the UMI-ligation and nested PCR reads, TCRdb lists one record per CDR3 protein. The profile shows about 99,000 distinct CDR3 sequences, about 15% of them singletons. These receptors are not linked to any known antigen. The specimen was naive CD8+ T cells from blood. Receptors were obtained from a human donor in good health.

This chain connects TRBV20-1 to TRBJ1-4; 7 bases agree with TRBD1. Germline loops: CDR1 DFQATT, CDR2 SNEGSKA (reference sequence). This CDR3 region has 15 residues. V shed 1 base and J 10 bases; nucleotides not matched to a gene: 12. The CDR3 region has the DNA TGCAGTGCTAGAGGATTCCGGGACTCAGGGGGAAAACTGTTTTTT. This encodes CSARGFRDSGGKLFF.

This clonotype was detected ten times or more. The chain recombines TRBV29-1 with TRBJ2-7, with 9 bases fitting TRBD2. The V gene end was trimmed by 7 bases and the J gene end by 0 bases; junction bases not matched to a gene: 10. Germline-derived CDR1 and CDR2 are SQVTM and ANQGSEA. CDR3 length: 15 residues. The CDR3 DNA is TGCAGCGCTTCTCCGGCGGGGGGGCCCTCCTACGAGCAGTACTTC. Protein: CSASPAGGPSYEQYF.

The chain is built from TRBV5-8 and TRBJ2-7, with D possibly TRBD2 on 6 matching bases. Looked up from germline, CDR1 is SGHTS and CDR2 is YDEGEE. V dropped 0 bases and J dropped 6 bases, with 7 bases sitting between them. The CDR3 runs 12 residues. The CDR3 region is CASSLVLAEQYF. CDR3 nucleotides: TGTGCCAGCAGCTTGGTACTAGCCGAGCAGTACTTC.

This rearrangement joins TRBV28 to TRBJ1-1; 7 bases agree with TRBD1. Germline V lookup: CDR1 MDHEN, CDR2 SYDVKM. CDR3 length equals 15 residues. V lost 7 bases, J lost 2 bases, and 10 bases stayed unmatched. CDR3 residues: CASTHHHRGNTEAFF. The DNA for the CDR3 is TGTGCCAGCACCCACCACCACAGGGGAAACACTGAAGCTTTCTTT. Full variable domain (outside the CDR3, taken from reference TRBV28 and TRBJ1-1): DVKVTQSSRYLVKRTGEKVFLECVQDMDHENMFWYRQDPGLGLRLIYFSYDVKMKEKGDIPEGYSVSREKKERFSLILESASTNQTSMYLCASTHHHRGNTEAFFGQGTRLTVV.

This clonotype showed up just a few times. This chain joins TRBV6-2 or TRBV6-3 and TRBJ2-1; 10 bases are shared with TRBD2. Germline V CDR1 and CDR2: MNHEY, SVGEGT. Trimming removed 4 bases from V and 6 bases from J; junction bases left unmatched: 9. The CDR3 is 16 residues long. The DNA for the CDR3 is TGTGCCAGCAGTTCTAGCGGGAGATTTCCTTCCAATGAGCAGTTCTTC. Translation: CASSSSGRFPSNEQFF.

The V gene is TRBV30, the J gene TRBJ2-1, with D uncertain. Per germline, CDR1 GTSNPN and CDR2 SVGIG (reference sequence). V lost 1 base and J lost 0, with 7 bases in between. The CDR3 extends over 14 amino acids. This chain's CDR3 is CAWSGTSSYNEQFF. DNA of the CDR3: TGTGCCTGGAGTGGCACGAGCTCCTACAATGAGCAGTTCTTC. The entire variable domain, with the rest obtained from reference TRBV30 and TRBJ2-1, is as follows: SQTIHQWPATLVQPVGSPLSLECTVEGTSNPNLYWYRQAAGRGLQLLFYSVGIGQISSEVPQNLSASRPQDRQFILSSKKLLLSDSGFYLCAWSGTSSYNEQFFGPGTRLTVL.

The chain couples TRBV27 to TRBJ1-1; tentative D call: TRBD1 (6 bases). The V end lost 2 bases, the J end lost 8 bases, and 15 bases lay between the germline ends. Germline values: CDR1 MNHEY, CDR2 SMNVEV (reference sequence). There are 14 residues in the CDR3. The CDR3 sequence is CASSLGGAGGEAFF. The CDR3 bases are TGTGCCAGCAGTTTAGGGGGTGCGGGGGGCGAAGCTTTCTTT.

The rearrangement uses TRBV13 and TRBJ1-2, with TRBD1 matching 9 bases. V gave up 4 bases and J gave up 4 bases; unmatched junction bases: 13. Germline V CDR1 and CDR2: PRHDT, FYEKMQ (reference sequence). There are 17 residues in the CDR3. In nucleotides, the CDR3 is TGTGCCAGCAGCTCCTCCTTAGGGGACAGGGTAGTCTATGGCTACACCTTC. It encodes CASSSSLGDRVVYGYTF.

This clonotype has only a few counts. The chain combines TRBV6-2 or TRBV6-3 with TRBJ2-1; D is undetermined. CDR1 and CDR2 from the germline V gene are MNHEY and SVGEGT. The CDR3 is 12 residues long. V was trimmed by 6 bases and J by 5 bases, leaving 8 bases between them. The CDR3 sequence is CASRPLNNEQFF. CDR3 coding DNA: TGTGCCAGCAGACCCCTTAACAATGAGCAGTTCTTC.

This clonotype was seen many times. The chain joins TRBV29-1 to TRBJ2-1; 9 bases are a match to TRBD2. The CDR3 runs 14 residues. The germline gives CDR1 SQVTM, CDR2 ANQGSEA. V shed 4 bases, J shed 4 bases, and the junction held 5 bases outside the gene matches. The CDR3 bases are TGCAGCGTTGTGGTTAGCGGGGGATACAATGAGCAGTTCTTC. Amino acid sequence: CSVVVSGGYNEQFF.

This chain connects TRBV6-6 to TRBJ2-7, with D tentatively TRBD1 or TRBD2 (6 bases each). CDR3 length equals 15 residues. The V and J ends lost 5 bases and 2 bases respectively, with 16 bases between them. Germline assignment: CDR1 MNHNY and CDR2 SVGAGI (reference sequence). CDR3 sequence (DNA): TGTGCCAGCAGTATACGGCGGGACAAAGCCTACGAGCAGTACTTC. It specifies CASSIRRDKAYEQYF.

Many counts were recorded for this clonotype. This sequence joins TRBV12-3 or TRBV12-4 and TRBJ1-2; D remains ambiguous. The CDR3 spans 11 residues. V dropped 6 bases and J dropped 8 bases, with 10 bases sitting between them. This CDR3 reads CASRQDRGYTF. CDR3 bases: TGTGCCAGCAGACAAGATCGAGGCTACACCTTC.

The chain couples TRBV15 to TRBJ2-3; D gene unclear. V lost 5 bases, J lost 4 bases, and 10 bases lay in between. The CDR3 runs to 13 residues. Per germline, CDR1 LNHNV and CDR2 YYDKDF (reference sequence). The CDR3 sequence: CATSPLVADTQYF. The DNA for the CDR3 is TGTGCCACCAGCCCCCTCGTGGCAGATACGCAGTATTTT.

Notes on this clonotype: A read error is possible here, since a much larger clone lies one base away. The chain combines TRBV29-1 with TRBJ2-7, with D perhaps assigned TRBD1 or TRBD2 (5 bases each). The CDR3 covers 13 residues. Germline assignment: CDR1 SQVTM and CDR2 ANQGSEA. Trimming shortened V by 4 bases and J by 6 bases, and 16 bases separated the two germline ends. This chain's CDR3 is CSVGWQGVGEQYF. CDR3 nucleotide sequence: TGCAGCGTTGGCTGGCAGGGAGTTGGCGAGCAGTACTTC.

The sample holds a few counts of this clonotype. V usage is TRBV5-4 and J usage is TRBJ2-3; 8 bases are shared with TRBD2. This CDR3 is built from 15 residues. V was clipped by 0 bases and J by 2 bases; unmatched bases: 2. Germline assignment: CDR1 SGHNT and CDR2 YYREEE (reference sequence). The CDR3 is CASSLAGGSTDTQYF. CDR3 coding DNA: TGTGCCAGCAGCTTGGCGGGGGGGTCCACAGATACGCAGTATTTT.